This TCR beta chain was found in a study of T-cell memory formation after mild COVID-19. Regarding this clonotype: Its antigen is currently unknown.

Regarding the study as a whole: Whether day 37 second-wave clones are SARS-CoV-2-specific was not confirmed. That cross-reactive memory joined was suggested by some responding clones appearing in pre-infection memory.

TCRdb called the 5' RACE reads again in MiXCR, with one record for every CDR3 protein. The table shows around 80,000 distinct CDR3 sequences, with 10% to 15% occurring only once. Source material: PBMCs or a T cell subset sorted from them (not recorded which). This TCR was sampled from a man aged 18 to 29 who had mild COVID-19 (a few samples of this study predate the infection). Cell type and time point are not known.

CDR3 bases: TGTGCCAGCAGTTTAGGAGGGTCCGGGGCCAACGTCCTGACTTTC. Translated, it gives CASSLGGSGANVLTF. This chain joins TRBV27 and TRBJ2-6, with D perhaps TRBD2 (6 bases). V dropped 2 bases and J dropped 4 bases, with 9 bases sitting between them. The CDR3 contains 15 residues. CDR1 is MNHEY and CDR2 is SMNVEV in the germline V gene (reference sequence).